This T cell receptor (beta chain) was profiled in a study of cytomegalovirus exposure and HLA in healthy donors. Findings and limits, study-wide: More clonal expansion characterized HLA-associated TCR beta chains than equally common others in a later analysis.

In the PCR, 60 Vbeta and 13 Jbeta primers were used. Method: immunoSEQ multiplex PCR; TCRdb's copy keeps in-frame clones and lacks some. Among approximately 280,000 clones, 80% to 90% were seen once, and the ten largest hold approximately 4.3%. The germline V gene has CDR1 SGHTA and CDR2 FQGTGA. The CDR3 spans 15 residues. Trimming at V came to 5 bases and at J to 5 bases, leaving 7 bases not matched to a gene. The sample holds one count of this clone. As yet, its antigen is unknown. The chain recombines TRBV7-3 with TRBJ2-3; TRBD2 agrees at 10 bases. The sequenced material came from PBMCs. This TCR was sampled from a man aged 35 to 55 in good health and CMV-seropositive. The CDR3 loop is CASSPLAGEEDTQYF. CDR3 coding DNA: TGTGCCAGCAGCCCTCTAGCGGGAGAGGAAGATACGCAGTATTTT.